The 32 T cell receptor beta chains given below trace back to one sample, sequenced in a study of T cell clonality in common variable immunodeficiency. Study-wide findings and caveats: Fewer deletions and N-nucleotide insertions were reportedly seen in common variable immunodeficiency TCR beta sequences.

Profiling relied on immunoSEQ multiplex PCR, and the TCRdb table lists in-frame clones only, not all of them. This sample comprises 20,000 to 30,000 clones, none seen once only. These receptors are not linked to any known antigen. The specimen was peripheral blood mononuclear cells. These TCRs come from a human donor with common variable immunodeficiency.

Many counts were recorded for this clone. The CDR3 is cut off 3 residues early in the read; its end comes from the germline J gene. The V gene is TRBV18, the J gene TRBJ2-7, with D tentatively TRBD1 (5 bases). CDR1 and CDR2 (germline): KGHSH, LQKENI. The CDR3 length is 14 residues. The V end was cut by 2 bases, the J end by 2 bases, with 10 bases between. The CDR3 here is CASSPVEGAYEQYF. The covered CDR3 bases are TGTGCCAGCTCACCAGTTGAAGGGGCCTACGAG.

This clone showed up many times. The read comes to an end 3 residues before the CDR3 does, leaving the germline J gene to fill in the end. The genes are TRBV20-1 and TRBJ2-1; the match to TRBD2 covers 9 bases. From germline, CDR1 is DFQATT and CDR2 SNEGSKA (reference sequence). This CDR3 comprises 15 residues. Unmatched junction bases numbered 8, after V lost 0 bases and J lost 8 bases. CDR3 sequence reads: CSARDRLAGSDEQFF. The part of the CDR3 DNA that was read is TGCAGTGCTAGAGATCGGCTAGCGGGGAGCGATGAG.

This clone was detected a few times. The read terminates 3 residues before the CDR3 end, so the remaining end is supplied by the germline J gene. The chain couples TRBV6-2 or TRBV6-3 to TRBJ1-1; tentatively, D is TRBD1 (5 bases). V gave up 7 bases and J gave up 0 bases, with 12 bases separating them. This CDR3 is 14 amino acids long. Per germline, CDR1 MNHEY and CDR2 SVGEGT. Here the CDR3 reads CASNPGIMNTEAFF. The covered CDR3 bases are TGTGCCAGCAATCCAGGGATTATGAACACTGAA.

This clone was picked up many times. The read gets to within 3 residues of the CDR3 end, and the germline J gene fills in the rest. The chain combines TRBV5-4 with TRBJ2-5; D tentatively reads TRBD1 or TRBD2 (5 bases each). CDR1 is SGHNT, CDR2 YYREEE, per germline (reference sequence). The V gene lost 9 bases and the J gene lost 0 bases, with 15 bases spanning the gap. The CDR3 length is 14 residues. Partial CDR3 DNA: TGTGCCACCCAGAGGGGAAATTACCAAGAGACC. Amino acid sequence: CATQRGNYQET. The whole CDR3 reads CATQRGNYQETQYF.

In its sample, this clone was seen many times. CDR3 DNA, as far as it was read: TGCGCCAGCAGGGGAAACGGGGGGGTCACAGATACG. This encodes CASRGNGGVTDT. The full CDR3 protein reads CASRGNGGVTDTQYF. This rearrangement joins TRBV5-1 to TRBJ2-3; 8 bases match TRBD2. The CDR3 end is not reached by the read, which stops 3 residues before it; the germline J gene fills it in. CDR3 length: 15 residues. The germline CDR1 and CDR2 sequences are SGHRS and YFSETQ. The V gene end was trimmed by 5 bases and the J gene end by 2 bases; junction bases not matched to a gene: 7.

This clone has a count of ten or more. The read terminates 3 residues before the CDR3 end, so the remaining end is supplied by the germline J gene. J is TRBJ2-5 and V is TRBV11-2, with 7 positions matching TRBD2. The CDR3 has 15 amino acids. With 6 bases clipped from V and 7 bases from J, the junction kept 14 bases outside the gene matches. Germline-derived CDR1 and CDR2 are SGHAT and FQNNGV. The sequenced part of the CDR3 DNA is TGTGCCAGCAGACCCTCGGGACTACCTACAGGGACC. Translation: CASRPSGLPTGT. The whole CDR3 reads CASRPSGLPTGTQYF.

This clone appeared many times. The CDR3 end is not reached by the read, which stops 3 residues before it; the germline J gene fills it in. V gene TRBV19 combines with J gene TRBJ2-6; D not certain. The CDR3 spans 14 residues. Germline CDR1 reads LNHDA; CDR2 reads SQIVND (reference sequence). The V and J ends lost 9 bases and 1 base respectively, with 10 bases between them. The CDR3 bases that were read are TGTGCCAGCATCGACGGGTCTGGGGCCAACGTC. Its protein product is CASIDGSGANV. The CDR3 in full is CASIDGSGANVLTF.

This clone was observed a few times. The read terminates 3 residues ahead of where the CDR3 ends, so the germline J gene completes it. V usage is TRBV6-2 or TRBV6-3 and J usage is TRBJ1-5; D is possibly TRBD1 (5 bases). Trimming took 7 bases from V and 6 from J, leaving 10 bases between them. The CDR3 sequence is 12 residues long. Germline-derived CDR1 and CDR2 are MNHEY and SVGEGT. Partial CDR3 DNA: TGTGCCAGCATGGTGGGGGGTCAGCCC. As protein: CASMVGGQP. The entire CDR3 protein is CASMVGGQPQHF.

Turning to this clone: This may come from a read error, since a much larger clone is one base off. Coverage ceases 3 residues before the CDR3 finishes, and the germline J gene fills in the end. The chain uses TRBV5-5 and TRBJ2-1; 7 bases align to TRBD2. The CDR3 runs 15 residues. V was pared by 0 bases and J by 4 bases, with 4 bases of the junction left unmatched. CDR1 and CDR2 (germline): SGHKS, YYEKEE (reference sequence). The CDR3 DNA, read in part, is TGTGCCAGCAGCTTGGAGCCTAGCGGATACAATGAG. Amino acids: CASSLEPSGYNE. The entire CDR3 protein is CASSLEPSGYNEQFF.

This clone was counted many times. The read ends 3 residues before the CDR3 terminus; that terminus is restored from the germline J gene. In the same sample, other DNA sequences code for this CDR3. The chain couples TRBV18 to TRBJ2-7, with 9 bases fitting TRBD1. The CDR3 spans 14 residues. The V and J ends lost 4 bases and 3 bases, in that order; junction bases with no gene match: 4. Germline CDR1 KGHSH, CDR2 LQKENI. Incomplete CDR3 DNA: TGTGCCAGCTCACGGGGACAGGGATACTACGAG. Protein sequence: CASSRGQGYYE. The CDR3 reads in full as CASSRGQGYYEQYF. Full variable domain (remainder filled in from reference TRBV18 and TRBJ2-7): NAGVMQNPRHLVRRRGQEARLRCSPMKGHSHVYWYRQLPEEGLKFMVYLQKENIIDESGMPKERFSAEFPKEGPSILRIQQVVRGDSAAYFCASSRGQGYYEQYFGPGTRLTVT.

This clone has at least ten counts. The CDR3 end lies 3 residues beyond the end of the read and is filled in from the germline J gene. The V gene is TRBV30, the J gene TRBJ2-3; TRBD1 aligns across 7 bases. V was clipped by 5 bases and J by 3 bases; unmatched bases: 5. The germline V gene has CDR1 GTSNPN and CDR2 SVGIG (reference sequence). CDR3 length: 13 amino acids. The CDR3 DNA, read in part, is TGTGCCTGGGCACAGGGGAAAACAGATACG. Translation gives CAWAQGKTDT. The whole CDR3 sequence reads CAWAQGKTDTQYF.

This clone was seen ten or more times. The CDR3 extends 3 residues past the end of the read, so its final part is completed from the germline J gene. The J gene is TRBJ2-7, the V gene TRBV29-1, with 7 nucleotides matching TRBD2. V was clipped by 6 bases and J by 4 bases; unmatched bases: 12. Germline V lookup: CDR1 SQVTM, CDR2 ANQGSEA. This CDR3 has 14 residues. CDR3 sequence: CSVPASGGGYEQYF. The sequenced CDR3 bases are TGCAGCGTCCCGGCTAGCGGTGGTGGGTACGAG.

Many counts were recorded for this clone. Coverage ceases 3 residues before the CDR3 finishes, and the germline J gene fills in the end. The rearrangement links TRBV14 to TRBJ2-3; 7 nucleotides match TRBD1. Germline V gene lookup returns CDR1 SGHDN and CDR2 FVKESK. The CDR3 is 18 amino acids. V trimming: 2 bases; J trimming: 1 base; junction bases outside the gene matches: 12. This CDR3 is CASSQRPYRGGGTDTQYF. CDR3 DNA, as far as it was read: TGTGCCAGCAGCCAAAGGCCATACAGGGGTGGGGGCACAGATACG.

This clone was detected ten times or more. From the germline J gene comes the end of the CDR3, since the read stops 3 residues before it. The J gene is TRBJ2-7, the V gene TRBV27; 8 bases are shared with TRBD2. CDR1 is MNHEY and CDR2 is SMNVEV in the germline V gene (reference sequence). V lost 3 bases to trimming and J lost 0 bases; unmatched junction nucleotides: 4. The CDR3 runs to 15 residues. The CDR3 sequence is CASSLGLGSSYEQYF. The DNA read from the CDR3 is TGTGCCAGCAGTTTGGGACTAGGGAGCTCCTACGAG.

This clone has a count of ten or more. The CDR3 goes on 3 residues after the read ends, and that part is filled in from the germline J gene. The chain combines TRBV5-4 with TRBJ2-5, with TRBD2 as a possible D gene (5 bases). Per germline, CDR1 SGHNT and CDR2 YYREEE (reference sequence). The ends were cut back, 4 bases at V and 0 bases at J, with 13 bases in the middle. The CDR3 totals 15 residues. The sequenced CDR3 bases are TGTGCCAGCAGCCCCTTCCCAGCGGACCAAGAGACC. As protein: CASSPFPADQET. The full-length CDR3 reads as CASSPFPADQETQYF.

This clone was observed a few times. The read falls 3 residues short of the CDR3 end, and the missing part is taken from the germline J gene. The genes are TRBV18 and TRBJ2-7; TRBD2 matches 12 bases. Germline V gene sequence: CDR1 KGHSH, CDR2 LQKENI. Trimming cost V 3 bases and J 3 bases; bases outside gene matches: 3. This CDR3 contains 15 residues. Partial CDR3 DNA: TGTGCCAGCTCACCCCCGGGACTAGCGGGCTACGAG. This gives the protein CASSPPGLAGYE. The entire CDR3 sequence reads CASSPPGLAGYEQYF.

This clone appeared a few times. The read gets to within 3 residues of the CDR3 end, and the germline J gene fills in the rest. The chain couples TRBV29-1 to TRBJ2-7, with 8 bases that match TRBD1. V lost 4 bases and J lost 0; bases outside the gene matches: 8. This CDR3 has 15 residues. Germline assignment: CDR1 SQVTM and CDR2 ANQGSEA. The covered CDR3 bases are TGCAGCGTTGTACTCTCGGGACAGGTCTCCTACGAG. It yields the protein CSVVLSGQVSYE. The CDR3 in full is CSVVLSGQVSYEQYF.

This clone was counted a few times. The missing CDR3 end, 3 residues past where the read stops, is filled in from the germline J gene. The chain joins TRBV6-1 to TRBJ1-3; 7 bases agree with TRBD1. CDR3 size: 12 residues. Germline V gene data show CDR1 as MNHNS and CDR2 as SASEGT. The DNA read from the CDR3 is TGTGCCAGCAGTGGGAAGACAGGGCTC. It translates to CASSGKTGL. The whole CDR3 protein is CASSGKTGLIYF.

This clone was observed a few times. Read coverage stops 3 residues before the CDR3 terminus; the germline J gene supplies the remainder. This chain connects TRBV19 to TRBJ1-2; no reliable D call. Trimming shortened V by 5 bases and J by 1 base, and 11 bases separated the two germline ends. Per the germline V gene, CDR1 is LNHDA and CDR2 is SQIVND (reference sequence). The CDR3 runs to 14 residues. CDR3 DNA (partial): TGTGCCAGTAGTGTGAGCCTTAATAACTATGGC. Protein product: CASSVSLNNYG. The full CDR3 protein reads CASSVSLNNYGYTF.

This clone was counted at least ten times. The read falls 3 residues short of the CDR3 end, and the missing part is taken from the germline J gene. The chain employs TRBV20-1 and TRBJ2-3; a possible D gene is TRBD1 (6 bases). The CDR3 sequence is 14 residues long. The V gene's germline CDR1 is DFQATT and CDR2 SNEGSKA (reference sequence). V gave up 1 base and J gave up 6 bases, with 14 bases separating them. CDR3 DNA (partial): TGCAGTGCTAGAGTGGTGGGGGCTGGCGATACG. It codes for CSARVVGAGDT. The whole CDR3 reads CSARVVGAGDTQYF.

This clone was seen a few times. Sequencing ends 3 residues short of the CDR3 end; the germline J gene provides the rest. The V gene is TRBV6-2 or TRBV6-3, the J gene TRBJ2-3, with 11 bases matching TRBD2. The CDR3 contains 15 residues. V lost 4 bases, J lost 6 bases, and 6 bases stayed unmatched. Looked up from germline, CDR1 is MNHEY and CDR2 is SVGEGT. The CDR3 is CASSFVAGGPDTQYF. CDR3 DNA, as far as it was read: TGTGCCAGCAGTTTCGTAGCGGGGGGGCCGGATACG.

Concerning this clone itself: The read finishes 3 residues shy of the CDR3 end, and the germline J gene is used to complete it. V gene TRBV7-2 combines with J gene TRBJ1-2, with 7 bases matching TRBD1. Germline lookup yields CDR1 SGHTA and CDR2 FQGNSA. The CDR3 loop spans 15 amino acids. J lost 4 bases, V lost 0 bases, and 5 bases had no gene match. CDR3 sequence reads: CASSLAQGLTYGYTF. Partial CDR3 DNA: TGTGCCAGCAGCTTAGCACAGGGGCTCACCTATGGC.

By its share, this clone is medium-sized (0.01 to 0.1%). With the read ending 3 residues before the CDR3 end, the germline J gene is used to fill in that end. The J gene is TRBJ2-5, the V gene TRBV29-1; the match to TRBD1 covers 10 bases. This CDR3 spans 13 amino acids. The V gene end was trimmed by 7 bases and the J gene end by 4 bases; junction bases not matched to a gene: 6. The germline V gene encodes CDR1 SQVTM and CDR2 ANQGSEA. This chain's CDR3 is CSARQGAGETQYF. The covered CDR3 bases are TGCAGCGCCAGACAGGGGGCAGGAGAGACC.

This clone occurred many times. The CDR3 end is not reached by the read, which stops 3 residues before it; the germline J gene fills it in. This rearrangement joins TRBV10-2 to TRBJ2-5; 9 nucleotides match TRBD2. J lost 5 bases, V lost 7 bases, and 11 bases had no gene match. Germline V gives CDR1 WSHSY, CDR2 SAAADI. The CDR3 consists of 15 residues. The part of the CDR3 DNA that was read is TGCGCCAGCAAACAGGGGACTAGCAGGATGGAGACC. Its protein product is CASKQGTSRMET. The full-length CDR3 reads as CASKQGTSRMETQYF.

This clone was recorded at least ten times. The sequence runs out 3 residues before the end of the CDR3; the remainder is reconstructed from the germline J gene. The J gene is TRBJ1-6, the V gene TRBV5-4, with D maybe TRBD1 (5 bases). The CDR3 loop spans 15 amino acids. The V end lost 1 base, the J end lost 5 bases, and 10 bases lay between the germline ends. From germline, CDR1 is SGHNT and CDR2 YYREEE (reference sequence). Partial CDR3 DNA: TGTGCCAGCAGCTTGCAGGGTCTGGATAATTCACCC. Translation: CASSLQGLDNSP. The CDR3 in full is CASSLQGLDNSPLHF.

Details on this clone: The read is 3 residues too short to cover the CDR3 end, so that end is filled in from the germline J gene. J is TRBJ2-5 and V is TRBV19, with TRBD1 matching over 7 bases. Unmatched junction bases numbered 7, after V lost 8 bases and J lost 1 base. CDR1 and CDR2 from the germline V gene are LNHDA and SQIVND (reference sequence). This CDR3 spans 14 amino acids. CDR3 residues: CASSHSGGQETQYF. Incomplete CDR3 DNA: TGTGCCAGTTCACACTCAGGGGGCCAAGAGACC.

The table lists this clone with a few counts. The CDR3 extends 3 residues past the end of the read, so its final part is completed from the germline J gene. The V and J genes are TRBV20-1 and TRBJ2-7, with D possibly matching TRBD1 (5 bases). There are 13 residues in the CDR3. The germline V gene encodes CDR1 DFQATT and CDR2 SNEGSKA (reference sequence). V was pared by 7 bases and J by 0 bases, with 13 bases between. CDR3 protein: CSGQTTGSYEQYF. Incomplete CDR3 DNA: TGCAGTGGGCAGACCACAGGCTCCTACGAG.

The table lists this clone with many counts. Read data end 3 residues before the CDR3 end; the end is taken from the germline J gene. This chain connects TRBV5-5 to TRBJ2-7; D gene uncertain. Per the germline V gene, CDR1 is SGHKS and CDR2 is YYEKEE (reference sequence). There are 13 residues in the CDR3. V lost 4 bases and J 1 base, leaving 9 bases between the germline ends. CDR3 protein: CASSLVISYEQYF. The DNA read from the CDR3 is TGTGCCAGCAGCCTAGTGATTTCCTACGAG.

Many counts were recorded for this clone. The read falls 3 residues short of the CDR3 end, and the missing part is taken from the germline J gene. The genes are TRBV19 and TRBJ2-7; maybe TRBD1 (5 bases). The V gene's germline CDR1 is LNHDA and CDR2 SQIVND (reference sequence). The CDR3 has 14 residues. V gave up 5 bases and J gave up 5 bases, with 16 bases separating them. CDR3 DNA, as far as it was read: TGTGCCAGTAGTCTACAGGATGGGGCACACGAG. It yields the protein CASSLQDGAHE. The full-length CDR3 reads as CASSLQDGAHEQYF.

A word on this clone: The CDR3 end lies 3 residues beyond the end of the read and is filled in from the germline J gene. This chain links TRBV6-7 with TRBJ2-7, with a weak D call TRBD2 (6 bases). TRBV6-7 is known as an ORF, though its function is uncertain. Trimming cost V 4 bases and J 6 bases, with 34 bases left between them. This CDR3 has 20 amino acids. CDR3 bases read: TGTGCCAGCAGTTCCATCCTTTTAGGAGGGAGAGCCGGTCGGGGGTGCGAG. Its protein product is CASSSILLGGRAGRGCE. The full CDR3 protein reads CASSSILLGGRAGRGCEQYF.

At least ten counts were recorded for this clone. The read falls 3 residues short of the CDR3 end, and the missing part is taken from the germline J gene. The V and J genes are TRBV11-2 and TRBJ2-7, with D unclear. The CDR3 runs 12 residues. Germline V lookup: CDR1 SGHAT, CDR2 FQNNGV. Trimming left V 4 bases short and J 6 bases short, with 10 bases between. The CDR3: CASSSTVSEQYF. Partial CDR3 DNA: TGTGCCAGCAGCTCTACAGTATCCGAG.

This clone was seen at least ten times. The CDR3 is cut off 3 residues early in the read; its end comes from the germline J gene. V is TRBV19 and J is TRBJ2-7; 12 bases line up with TRBD2. Germline-derived CDR1 and CDR2 are LNHDA and SQIVND (reference sequence). CDR3 length equals 17 residues. Germline trimming cut 3 bases from V and 4 bases from J; bases unmatched to any gene: 10. The CDR3 sequence is CASSMTPTSGRPYEQYF. The CDR3 DNA, read in part, is TGTGCCAGTAGTATGACTCCCACTAGCGGGAGGCCTTACGAG.